These 6 T cell receptor beta chains originate from one sample sequenced in a study of shared clonotypes between healthy human individuals. Assay used: immunoSEQ multiplex PCR; TCRdb lists only in-frame clones, some missing. This sample has some 510,000 clones, with 79% found just once. The specimen sequenced was PBMCs. The receptors here all came from a woman aged 40 to 49 in good health. Some clones in this sample may be carry-over from other donors' samples.

CDR3 region: CASSFGTILHGEQFF. The CDR3, as DNA: TGTGCCAGCAGCTTTGGGACTATACTACATGGGGAGCAGTTCTTC. V usage is TRBV7-9 and J usage is TRBJ2-1; TRBD2 matches at 7 bases. There are 15 residues in the CDR3. Germline CDR1 is SEHNR and CDR2 is FQNEAQ (reference sequence). V trimming: 3 bases; J trimming: 10 bases; junction bases outside the gene matches: 12. Together with reference TRBV7-9 and TRBJ2-1, the CDR3 gives the full variable domain: DTGVSQNPRHKITKRGQNVTFRCDPISEHNRLYWYRQTLGQGPEFLTYFQNEAQLEKSRLLSDRFSAERPKGSFSTLEIQRTEQGDSAMYLCASSFGTILHGEQFFGPGTRLTVL.

The chain couples TRBV7-6 to TRBJ2-7; TRBD2 matches at 7 bases. The V segment lost 1 base and the J segment 0 bases; nucleotides outside the gene matches: 3. Per the germline V gene, CDR1 is SGHVS and CDR2 is FNYEAQ. The CDR3 totals 15 residues. This chain's CDR3 is CASSLGGSGSYEQYF. The CDR3 DNA is TGTGCCAGCAGCTTAGGCGGGAGTGGCTCCTACGAGCAGTACTTC.

The chain is built from TRBV14 and TRBJ2-2; 7 nucleotides agree with TRBD2. V shed 6 bases, J shed 8 bases, and the junction held 3 bases outside the gene matches. The CDR3 loop spans 12 amino acids. Germline V gene data show CDR1 as SGHDN and CDR2 as FVKESK. The CDR3 sequence is CASSSSGGELFF. In DNA form, the CDR3 reads TGTGCCAGCAGTTCTAGCGGTGGGGAGCTGTTTTTT.

V and J are TRBV12-2 and TRBJ2-7; the D call in the table, TRBD2, was not verified against the DNA. TRBV12-2 is marked as a pseudogene. The CDR3 covers 15 residues. The CDR3 DNA follows: TGTGCAAGTCGACCTCCACCCGAGGGTCTTTACGAGCAGTACTTC. It yields the protein CASRPPPEGLYEQYF.

The rearrangement links TRBV28 to TRBJ1-4; 7 bases fit TRBD1. The V and J ends lost 7 bases and 7 bases, in that order; junction bases with no gene match: 12. From germline, CDR1 is MDHEN and CDR2 SYDVKM. This CDR3 is built from 15 residues. The CDR3 here is CASKKIRGHGEKLFF. CDR3 sequence (DNA): TGTGCCAGCAAAAAGATAAGGGGGCATGGTGAAAAACTGTTTTTT. The full variable domain, in which reference TRBV28 and TRBJ1-4 provide the parts outside the CDR3, is DVKVTQSSRYLVKRTGEKVFLECVQDMDHENMFWYRQDPGLGLRLIYFSYDVKMKEKGDIPEGYSVSREKKERFSLILESASTNQTSMYLCASKKIRGHGEKLFFGSGTQLSVL.

This sequence joins TRBV5-1 and TRBJ2-7, with TRBD2 matching over 7 bases. Germline CDR1 is SGHRS and CDR2 is YFSETQ. The CDR3 is made up of 14 amino acids. The V and J ends lost 0 bases and 6 bases, in that order; junction bases with no gene match: 6. CDR3 loop: CASSLVAGDGEQYF. CDR3 nucleotides: TGCGCCAGCAGCTTGGTGGCGGGAGATGGCGAGCAGTACTTC.